The present TCR beta chain was sequenced within a study of blood T cell repertoires in COVID-19. Whole-study context: The United States, Italy and Spain were the sources of the acute and convalescent COVID-19 samples. Sources were T cells, B-cell-depleted T cells, or PBMCs; the material itself was cDNA or gDNA.

Per the authors' pipeline: For nucleated cells, counts were estimated from reference gene primer amplification. The repertoire was sequenced with immunoSEQ multiplex PCR; TCRdb's copy has only in-frame clones and lacks some. Clone size and the V and J calls come from that table; the DNA yielded D and trimming. The data hold tens of thousands of clones, with about four fifths observed a single time. Germline CDR1 SGHRS, CDR2 YFSETQ. Trimming shortened V by 0 bases and J by 6 bases, and 11 bases separated the two germline ends. CDR3 size: 14 residues. Sequencing was performed on peripheral blood. This chain joins TRBV5-1 and TRBJ2-3; D not certain. This TCR derives from a human donor with acute or convalescent COVID-19. The donor label of this sample is uncertain. The CDR3 spells CASSLGSPRDTQYF. CDR3 bases: TGCGCCAGCAGCTTGGGCAGTCCCAGGGATACGCAGTATTTT.